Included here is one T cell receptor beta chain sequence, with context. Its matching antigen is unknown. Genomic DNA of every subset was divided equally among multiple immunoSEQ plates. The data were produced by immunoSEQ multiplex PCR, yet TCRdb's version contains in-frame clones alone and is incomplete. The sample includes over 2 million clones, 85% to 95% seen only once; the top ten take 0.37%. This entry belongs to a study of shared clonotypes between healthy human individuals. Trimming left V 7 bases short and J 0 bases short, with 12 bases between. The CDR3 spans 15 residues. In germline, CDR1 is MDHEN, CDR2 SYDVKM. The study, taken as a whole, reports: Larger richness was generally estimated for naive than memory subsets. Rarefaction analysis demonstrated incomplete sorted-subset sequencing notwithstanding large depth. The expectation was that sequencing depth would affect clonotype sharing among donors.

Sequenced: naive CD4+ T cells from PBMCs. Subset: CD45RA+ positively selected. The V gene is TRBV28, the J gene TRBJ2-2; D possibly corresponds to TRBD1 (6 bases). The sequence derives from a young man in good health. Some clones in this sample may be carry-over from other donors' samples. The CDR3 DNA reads TGTGCCAGCACCACCGGGACAACGAACACCGGGGAGCTGTTTTTT. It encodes CASTTGTTNTGELFF.